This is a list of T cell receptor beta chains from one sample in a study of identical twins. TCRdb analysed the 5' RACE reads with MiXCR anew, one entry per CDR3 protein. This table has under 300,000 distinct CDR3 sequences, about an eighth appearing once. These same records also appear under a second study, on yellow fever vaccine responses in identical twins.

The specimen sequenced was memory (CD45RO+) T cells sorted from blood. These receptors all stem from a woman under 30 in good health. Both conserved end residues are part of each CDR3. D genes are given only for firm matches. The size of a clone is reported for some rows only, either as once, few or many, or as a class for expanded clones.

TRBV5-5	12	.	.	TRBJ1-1	TGTGCCAGCAGCTTGGGCAGGGAAATGGCTTTCTTT	CASSLGREMAFF
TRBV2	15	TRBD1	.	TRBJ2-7	TGTGCCAGCAGGGAGACAGGGGGCTTATCCTACGAGCAGTACTTC	CASRETGGLSYEQYF
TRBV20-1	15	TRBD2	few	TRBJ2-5	TGCAGTGCTAGAGATCGGCGGGGGGGCGAGGAGACCCAGTACTTC	CSARDRRGGEETQYF
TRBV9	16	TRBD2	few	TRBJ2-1	TGTGCCAGCAGCGTCCTAGCGGGGAGCTCCTACAATGAGCAGTTCTTC	CASSVLAGSSYNEQFF
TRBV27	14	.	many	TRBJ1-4	TGTGCCAGCAGCATACAGCCAGGATATGAAAAACTGTTTTTT	CASSIQPGYEKLFF
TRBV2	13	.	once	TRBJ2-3	TGTGCCAGCAGTGAGCAGGAGCGCGGTACGCAGTATTTT	CASSEQERGTQYF
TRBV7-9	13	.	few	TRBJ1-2	TGTGCCAGCAGCCAAGCGGGGACGACAGGCTACACCTTC	CASSQAGTTGYTF
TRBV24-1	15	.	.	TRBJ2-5	TGTGCCACCAGTGATTCCAATGACATCCCAGAGACCCAGTACTTC	CATSDSNDIPETQYF
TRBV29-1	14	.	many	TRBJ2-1	TGCAGCGTTGTAGCGGTCTGGAGGGCCAATGAGCAGTTCTTC	CSVVAVWRANEQFF
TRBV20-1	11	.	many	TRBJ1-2	TGCAGTGCTAGAGAAAGACATGGCTACACCTTC	CSARERHGYTF
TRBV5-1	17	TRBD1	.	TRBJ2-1	TGCGCCAGCAGGGCGGGACTTGTGACAGGGGGCCGCAATGAGCAGTTCTTC	CASRAGLVTGGRNEQFF
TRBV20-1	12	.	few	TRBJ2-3	TGCAGTGCTATTTCCAGGCCAGATACGCAGTATTTT	CSAISRPDTQYF
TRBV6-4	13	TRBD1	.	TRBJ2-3	TGTGCCAGCAGTGACACCCTACAGGGGTTAAAGTATTTT	CASSDTLQGLKYF
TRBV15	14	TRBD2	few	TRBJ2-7	TGTGCCACCAGCGGGTTAGCGGGGAGACTAGAGCAGTACTTC	CATSGLAGRLEQYF
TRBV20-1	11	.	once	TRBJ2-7	TGCAGTGCTAGAGATAAAGACGAGCAGTACTTC	CSARDKDEQYF